This T cell receptor beta chain was observed in a study of blood T cell repertoires in COVID-19. Study-wide background: Nucleic acid was either cDNA or gDNA, and it came from T cells, B-cell-depleted T cells, or PBMCs.

Trimming stripped 3 bases from V and 2 bases from J, with 8 bases between. The V gene's germline CDR1 is MDHEN and CDR2 SYDVKM. The CDR3 extends over 13 amino acids. One Seattle source followed patients from active infection through their disease course. In the original workflow: Amplified reference gene primers provided the basis for estimating nucleated cell counts. Using immunoSEQ multiplex PCR, the repertoire was profiled, and TCRdb retains in-frame clones only, with some absent. Clonal size and the V and J genes are those of that table, whereas D and trimming came from the DNA. The table lists approximately 250,000 clones, around nine tenths of them singletons.

The sequencing input was peripheral blood. This chain links TRBV28 with TRBJ2-7; unclear D gene. The source of this sequence is a woman aged 60 to 75 with COVID-19, enrolled during active disease. CDR3 DNA: TGTGCCAGCAGTTTGGGTGGGCCCTACGAGCAGTACTTC. It specifies CASSLGGPYEQYF.